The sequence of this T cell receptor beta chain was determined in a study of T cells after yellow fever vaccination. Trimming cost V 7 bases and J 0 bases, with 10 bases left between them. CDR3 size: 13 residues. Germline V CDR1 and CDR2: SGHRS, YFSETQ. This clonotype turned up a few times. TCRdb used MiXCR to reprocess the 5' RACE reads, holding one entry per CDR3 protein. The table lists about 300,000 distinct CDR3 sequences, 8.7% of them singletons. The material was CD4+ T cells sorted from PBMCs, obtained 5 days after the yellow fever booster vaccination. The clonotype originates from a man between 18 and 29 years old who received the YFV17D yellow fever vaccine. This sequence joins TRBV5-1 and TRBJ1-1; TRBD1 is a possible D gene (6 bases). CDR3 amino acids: CASAQGMNTEAFF. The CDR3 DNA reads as TGCGCCAGCGCTCAGGGGATGAACACTGAAGCTTTCTTT.